This TCR beta chain was sequenced during a study of technical replicates of blood from a few donors. Assay: immunoSEQ multiplex PCR; the TCRdb copy retains only in-frame clones and omits some. The table has tens of thousands of clones, over 85% seen once. Sequencing was carried out using PBMCs. This sequence originates from a human donor in good health. Some clones in this sample may be carry-over from other donors' samples.

The CDR3 sequence is CASTKEQGSRGYTF. The CDR3 coding sequence is TGTGCCAGCACCAAAGAACAGGGGTCCCGTGGCTACACCTTC. The J gene is TRBJ1-2, the V gene TRBV6-6, with 7 bases lining up with TRBD1. This CDR3 contains 14 residues. With V trimmed by 7 bases and J by 7 bases, 12 bases remained unmatched. Germline loops: CDR1 MNHNY, CDR2 SVGAGI (reference sequence).